The 27 T cell receptor beta chains in this list originate from one sample, sequenced in a study of blood T cell repertoires in COVID-19. Libraries were prepared by immunoSEQ multiplex PCR; TCRdb keeps only in-frame clonotypes and omits some of them. The repertoire holds about 99,000 clones, around 82% seen once, with over 10% in the top ten. Sequencing used peripheral blood. The source of these receptors is a human donor in a cohort sampled during active or convalescent COVID-19.

This chain uses TRBV7-8 with TRBJ1-5, with D perhaps matching TRBD1 (6 bases). This CDR3 contains 15 residues. Germline V CDR1 and CDR2: SGHVS, FQNEAQ. Trimming took 7 bases from V and 2 from J, leaving 15 bases between them. CDR3 DNA sequence: TGTGCCAGCACGACAGGCTCTTTGGGCAATCAGCCCCAGCATTTT. This codes for CASTTGSLGNQPQHF. The variable domain in full, completed from reference TRBV7-8 and TRBJ1-5, reads GAGVSQSPRYKVAKRGQDVALRCDPISGHVSLFWYQQALGQGPEFLTYFQNEAQLDKSGLPSDRFFAERPEGSVSTLKIQRTQQEDSAVYLCASTTGSLGNQPQHFGDGTRLSIL.

The genes are TRBV28 and TRBJ1-2; D unclear. V was shortened by 6 bases and J by 5 bases, with 13 bases between the two germline ends. Germline loops: CDR1 MDHEN, CDR2 SYDVKM. The CDR3 totals 13 residues. CDR3 residues: CASRLLSGYGYTF. The CDR3 DNA reads as TGTGCCAGCAGGCTCCTTTCGGGGTATGGCTACACCTTC.

The chain couples TRBV7-8 to TRBJ2-3; 9 bases are a match to TRBD2. Germline V CDR1 and CDR2: SGHVS, FQNEAQ. J gave up 8 bases and V 1 base, and 4 bases lay outside the gene matches. This CDR3 region has 14 residues. The CDR3 DNA reads as TGTGCCAGCAGCTTAGTTAGCGGGGGCGGTACGCAGTATTTT. Translation gives CASSLVSGGGTQYF. Together with reference TRBV7-8 and TRBJ2-3, the CDR3 gives the full variable domain: GAGVSQSPRYKVAKRGQDVALRCDPISGHVSLFWYQQALGQGPEFLTYFQNEAQLDKSGLPSDRFFAERPEGSVSTLKIQRTQQEDSAVYLCASSLVSGGGTQYFGPGTRLTVL.

V is TRBV24-1 and J is TRBJ1-5, with 12 bases fitting TRBD1. Germline assignment: CDR1 KGHDR and CDR2 SFDVKD. After removal of 2 bases from V and 5 bases from J, the junction contained 9 bases not matched to a gene. CDR3 length: 18 amino acids. The chain's CDR3 is CATSDSLTGTGGHQPQHF. The DNA of the CDR3 is TGTGCCACCAGTGATTCTTTAACCGGGACAGGGGGCCATCAGCCCCAGCATTTT.

The genes are TRBV5-1 and TRBJ1-1; tentative D call: TRBD1 (5 bases). The CDR3 spans 14 residues. Trimming cost V 4 bases and J 6 bases, with 16 bases left between them. Germline assignment: CDR1 SGHRS and CDR2 YFSETQ. The chain's CDR3 is CASSPDTVLAEAFF. CDR3 DNA sequence: TGCGCCAGCAGCCCGGACACCGTTTTAGCTGAAGCTTTCTTT.

V is TRBV9 and J is TRBJ2-3, with 8 bases matching TRBD2. Germline values: CDR1 SGDLS, CDR2 YYNGEE. This CDR3 is 18 amino acids long. V was pared by 3 bases and J by 3 bases, with 15 bases of the junction left unmatched. CDR3 residues: CASSASAGASSGTDTQYF. CDR3 nucleotide sequence: TGTGCCAGCAGCGCATCAGCGGGGGCCTCCTCCGGGACAGATACGCAGTATTTT. Together with reference TRBV9 and TRBJ2-3, the CDR3 gives the full variable domain: DSGVTQTPKHLITATGQRVTLRCSPRSGDLSVYWYQQSLDQGLQFLIQYYNGEERAKGNILERFSAQQFPDLHSELNLSSLELGDSALYFCASSASAGASSGTDTQYFGPGTRLTVL.

J is TRBJ2-1 and V is TRBV30, with 10 nucleotides matching TRBD2. This CDR3 has 15 residues. Trimming took 4 bases from V and 6 from J; bases not matched to a gene: 9. Germline V gene data show CDR1 as GTSNPN and CDR2 as SVGIG (reference sequence). CDR3 coding DNA: TGTGCCTGGAAAAAGCGGGGGGGCGGGTCCAATGAGCAGTTCTTC. Encoded protein: CAWKKRGGGSNEQFF.

V and J are TRBV10-3 and TRBJ1-4; D may be TRBD1 (5 bases). Trimming shortened V by 8 bases and J by 4 bases, and 14 bases separated the two germline ends. CDR1 and CDR2 (germline): ENHRY, SYGVKD. The CDR3 runs 14 residues. The CDR3 protein is CAIAEAGNNEKLFF. CDR3 DNA sequence: TGTGCCATCGCCGAGGCAGGGAATAATGAAAAACTGTTTTTT.

This chain uses TRBV19 with TRBJ2-5, with 9 bases fitting TRBD1. The CDR3 is made up of 15 amino acids. Trimming at V came to 6 bases and at J to 5 bases, leaving 10 bases not matched to a gene. The V gene's germline CDR1 is LNHDA and CDR2 SQIVND (reference sequence). CDR3: CASRRTGGWGETQYF. CDR3 nucleotide sequence: TGTGCCAGTAGGCGTACAGGGGGCTGGGGGGAGACCCAGTACTTC.

CDR3 in amino acids: CASSQQGPNEKLFF. The CDR3 DNA reads as TGTGCCAGCAGTCAACAGGGCCCGAATGAAAAACTGTTTTTT. The chain combines TRBV28 with TRBJ1-4, with a tentative D call TRBD1 (6 bases). The germline V gene has CDR1 MDHEN and CDR2 SYDVKM. The length of the CDR3 is 14 residues. Trimming left V 5 bases short and J 5 bases short, with 12 bases between. Full variable domain (outside the CDR3, taken from reference TRBV28 and TRBJ1-4): DVKVTQSSRYLVKRTGEKVFLECVQDMDHENMFWYRQDPGLGLRLIYFSYDVKMKEKGDIPEGYSVSREKKERFSLILESASTNQTSMYLCASSQQGPNEKLFFGSGTQLSVL.

The chain recombines TRBV19 with TRBJ1-5; D may be TRBD1 (5 bases). Germline V gene lookup returns CDR1 LNHDA and CDR2 SQIVND (reference sequence). Trimming pared 3 bases from V and 8 bases from J, leaving 8 bases between. CDR3 size: 12 residues. The CDR3 protein is CASSIEDKPQHF. The CDR3 bases are TGTGCCAGTAGTATTGAGGACAAGCCCCAGCATTTT.

The chain carries TRBV5-4 and TRBJ1-2, with 7 bases aligning to TRBD1. The CDR3 is made up of 15 amino acids. J lost 5 bases, V lost 1 base, and 8 bases had no gene match. Germline V gene data show CDR1 as SGHNT and CDR2 as YYREEE (reference sequence). The CDR3 here is CASSLPRGARYGYTF. In DNA form, the CDR3 reads TGTGCCAGCAGCTTGCCCAGGGGGGCCCGATATGGCTACACCTTC.

The chain carries TRBV19 and TRBJ1-6; TRBD1 is a possible D gene (6 bases). The CDR3 extends over 15 amino acids. V was clipped by 8 bases and J by 5 bases, with 16 bases between them. CDR1 is LNHDA and CDR2 is SQIVND in the germline V gene (reference sequence). Written as DNA, the CDR3 is TGTGCCAGTCAGTCCTGGGGGCGGAATAATTCACCCCTCCACTTT. This translates into CASQSWGRNNSPLHF.

This rearrangement joins TRBV7-2 to TRBJ2-3, with TRBD2 as a possible D gene (5 bases). This CDR3 is 15 amino acids long. Trimming cost V 2 bases and J 6 bases, with 15 bases left between them. The germline CDR1 and CDR2 sequences are SGHTA and FQGNSA. CDR3 DNA: TGTGCCAGCAGCTTATCGGCGGACCCGGGGGATACGCAGTATTTT. It encodes CASSLSADPGDTQYF.

The sample holds a few counts of this clone. The rearrangement joins TRBV7-8 to TRBJ1-6; D is perhaps TRBD1 (6 bases). Looked up from germline, CDR1 is SGHVS and CDR2 is FQNEAQ. Trimming pared 8 bases from V and 7 bases from J, leaving 9 bases between. This CDR3 is 12 amino acids long. The CDR3 nucleotides are TGTGCCAGCGGACAGTTCAATTCACCCCTCCACTTT. Protein sequence: CASGQFNSPLHF.

CDR3 bases: TGTGCCAGCAGCCCAGGACAGCGCCTCTCCTACGAGCAGTACTTC. It is translated as CASSPGQRLSYEQYF. The chain employs TRBV9 and TRBJ2-7; D might be TRBD1 (6 bases). Trimming stripped 4 bases from V and 0 bases from J, with 14 bases between. There are 15 residues in the CDR3. Germline V gives CDR1 SGDLS, CDR2 YYNGEE.

The V call is TRBV4-1, the J call TRBJ2-7, with 13 bases matching TRBD2. Germline V gene lookup returns CDR1 MGHRA and CDR2 YSYEKL. The J segment lost 7 bases and the V segment lost 2 bases, leaving 8 bases of the junction unmatched. The CDR3 length is 16 residues. The CDR3 region is CASSQLLAGGPGEQYF. The CDR3 DNA sequence: TGCGCCAGCAGCCAATTACTAGCGGGGGGGCCGGGGGAGCAGTACTTC.

The gene calls are TRBV5-5 and TRBJ2-3; TRBD2 is a possible D gene (5 bases). CDR1 is SGHKS, CDR2 YYEKEE, per germline (reference sequence). V shed 4 bases and J shed 5 bases, with 14 bases lying between them. The CDR3 loop spans 14 amino acids. The CDR3 nucleotides read TGTGCCAGCAGCCAGTTTCACGGGGAAGATACGCAGTATTTT. Its translation: CASSQFHGEDTQYF.

J is TRBJ1-2 and V is TRBV28; no definite D call. V dropped 5 bases and J dropped 7 bases, with 29 bases sitting between them. The CDR3 sequence is 18 residues long. Germline V gene lookup returns CDR1 MDHEN and CDR2 SYDVKM. CDR3 region: CASSDGVLVAREKGGYTF. CDR3 DNA sequence: TGTGCCAGCAGTGATGGAGTCCTTGTGGCGAGGGAGAAGGGTGGCTACACCTTC.

The chain couples TRBV15 to TRBJ1-3; no clear D. The length of the CDR3 is 12 residues. Germline V gene lookup returns CDR1 LNHNV and CDR2 YYDKDF (reference sequence). Trimming left V 8 bases short and J 0 bases short, with 5 bases between. This chain's CDR3 is CATWSSGNTIYF. CDR3 bases: TGTGCCACCTGGAGCTCTGGAAACACCATATATTTT.

The genes are TRBV11-1 and TRBJ2-1; D gene ambiguous. CDR1 and CDR2 (germline): SGHAT, FQDESV (reference sequence). The CDR3 sequence is 15 residues long. Trimming stripped 6 bases from V and 0 bases from J, with 12 bases between. CDR3 nucleotide sequence: TGTGCCAGCAGGCTAGATAGAGGCTCCTACAATGAGCAGTTCTTC. Residues: CASRLDRGSYNEQFF.

The chain combines TRBV5-6 with TRBJ2-1; TRBD1 agrees at 7 bases. Germline CDR1 is SGHDT and CDR2 is YYEEEE. The CDR3 runs 16 residues. The V gene end was trimmed by 6 bases and the J gene end by 2 bases; junction bases not matched to a gene: 11. CDR3 sequence reads: CASNLDGQATYNEQFF. The CDR3 coding sequence is TGTGCCAGCAACCTCGACGGACAGGCGACCTACAATGAGCAGTTCTTC.

The chain joins TRBV12-3 or TRBV12-4 to TRBJ1-1, with unresolved D. Trimming removed 5 bases from V and 10 bases from J, with 8 bases in between. The CDR3 is 10 residues long. CDR3 protein: CASSRDLAFF. The CDR3 coding sequence is TGTGCCAGCAGTCGCGACTTAGCTTTCTTT.

The CDR3 protein is CASSSGLQETQYF. CDR3 nucleotide sequence: TGTGCCAGCAGTTCGGGACTACAAGAGACCCAGTACTTC. The rearrangement joins TRBV12-3 or TRBV12-4 to TRBJ2-5, with 7 bases aligning to TRBD2. The CDR3 has 13 residues. Trimming at V came to 4 bases and at J to 2 bases, leaving 1 base not matched to a gene.

J is TRBJ2-5 and V is TRBV5-4, with D unclear. This CDR3 spans 13 amino acids. Germline V CDR1 and CDR2: SGHNT, YYREEE (reference sequence). V shed 2 bases and J shed 3 bases, with 8 bases lying between them. The CDR3 bases are TGTGCCAGCAGCTTCGGCCAGGAAGAGACCCAGTACTTC. Amino acids: CASSFGQEETQYF. Drawing the rest from reference TRBV5-4 and TRBJ2-5, the complete variable domain is ETGVTQSPTHLIKTRGQQVTLRCSSQSGHNTVSWYQQALGQGPQFIFQYYREEENGRGNFPPRFSGLQFPNYSSELNVNALELDDSALYLCASSFGQEETQYFGPGTRLLVL.

This clone has ten or more counts. The sample contains more than one DNA sequence encoding this CDR3. The rearrangement joins TRBV9 to TRBJ2-3, with 16 bases fitting TRBD2. After removal of 3 bases from V and 5 bases from J, the junction contained 6 bases not matched to a gene. Germline assignment: CDR1 SGDLS and CDR2 YYNGEE. The CDR3 is made up of 17 amino acids. CDR3 residues: CASSGSGTSGGGDTQYF. The DNA of the CDR3 is TGTGCCAGCAGCGGAAGCGGGACTAGCGGGGGGGGAGATACGCAGTATTTT. The full variable domain, completed using reference TRBV9 and TRBJ2-3, is DSGVTQTPKHLITATGQRVTLRCSPRSGDLSVYWYQQSLDQGLQFLIQYYNGEERAKGNILERFSAQQFPDLHSELNLSSLELGDSALYFCASSGSGTSGGGDTQYFGPGTRLTVL.

The rearrangement joins TRBV18 to TRBJ1-4; a weak D match, TRBD1 (6 bases). With 3 bases removed from V and 1 base from J, the gap between germline ends came to 12 bases. Germline V gene lookup returns CDR1 KGHSH and CDR2 LQKENI. The CDR3 spans 16 residues. The CDR3 is CASSPGHQETNEKLFF. Written as DNA, the CDR3 is TGTGCCAGCTCACCGGGACACCAAGAAACTAATGAAAAACTGTTTTTT.